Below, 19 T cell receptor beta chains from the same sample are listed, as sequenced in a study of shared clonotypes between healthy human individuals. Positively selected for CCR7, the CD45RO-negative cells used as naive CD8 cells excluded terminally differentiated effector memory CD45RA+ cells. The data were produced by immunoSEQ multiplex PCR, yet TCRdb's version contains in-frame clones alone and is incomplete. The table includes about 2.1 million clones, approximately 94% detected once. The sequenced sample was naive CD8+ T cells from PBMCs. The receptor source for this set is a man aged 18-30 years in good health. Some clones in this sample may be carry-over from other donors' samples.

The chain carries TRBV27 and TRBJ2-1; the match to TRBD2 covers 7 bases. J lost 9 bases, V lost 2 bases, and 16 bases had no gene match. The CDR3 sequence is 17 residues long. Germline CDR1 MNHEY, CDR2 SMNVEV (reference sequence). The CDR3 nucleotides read TGTGCCAGCAGTTTAAGGGAGGGCCCCGCGGGGGTATTTGAGCAGTTCTTC. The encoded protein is CASSLREGPAGVFEQFF.

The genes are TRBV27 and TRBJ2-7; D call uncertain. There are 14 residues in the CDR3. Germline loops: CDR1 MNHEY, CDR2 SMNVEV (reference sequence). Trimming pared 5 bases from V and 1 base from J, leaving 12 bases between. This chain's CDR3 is CASSPGEGSYEQYF. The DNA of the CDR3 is TGTGCCAGCAGTCCTGGGGAAGGATCCTACGAGCAGTACTTC.

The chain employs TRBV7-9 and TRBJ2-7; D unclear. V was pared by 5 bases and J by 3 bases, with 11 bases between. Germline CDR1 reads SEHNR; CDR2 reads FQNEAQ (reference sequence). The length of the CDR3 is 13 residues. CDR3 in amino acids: CASSDPRNYEQYF. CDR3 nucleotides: TGTGCCAGCAGCGATCCTAGGAACTACGAGCAGTACTTC.

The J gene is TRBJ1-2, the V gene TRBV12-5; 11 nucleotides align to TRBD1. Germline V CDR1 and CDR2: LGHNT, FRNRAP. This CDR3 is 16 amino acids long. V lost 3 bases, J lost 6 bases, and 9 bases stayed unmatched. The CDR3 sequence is CASGFRTGGIYDGYTF. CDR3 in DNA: TGTGCTAGTGGTTTTCGGACAGGGGGCATTTACGATGGCTACACCTTC.

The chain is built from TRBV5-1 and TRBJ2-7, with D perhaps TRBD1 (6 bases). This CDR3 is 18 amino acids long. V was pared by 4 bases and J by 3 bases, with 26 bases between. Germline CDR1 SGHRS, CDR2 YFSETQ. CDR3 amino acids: CASSAGQSQTTMGYEQYF. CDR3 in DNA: TGCGCCAGCAGCGCTGGACAGAGCCAAACCACGATGGGCTACGAGCAGTACTTC.

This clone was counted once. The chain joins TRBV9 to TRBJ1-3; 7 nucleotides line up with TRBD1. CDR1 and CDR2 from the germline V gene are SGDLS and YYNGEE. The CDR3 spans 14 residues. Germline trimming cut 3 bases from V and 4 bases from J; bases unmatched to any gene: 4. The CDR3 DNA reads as TGTGCCAGCAGCGGACGGACAGGAGGAAACACCATATATTTT. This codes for CASSGRTGGNTIYF.

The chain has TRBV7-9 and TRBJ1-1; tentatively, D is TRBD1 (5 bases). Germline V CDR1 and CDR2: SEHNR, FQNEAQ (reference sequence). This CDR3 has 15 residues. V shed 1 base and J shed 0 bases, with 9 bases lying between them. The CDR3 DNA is TGTGCCAGCAGCTTAGGGAACAGGTTGAACACTGAAGCTTTCTTT. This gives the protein CASSLGNRLNTEAFF.

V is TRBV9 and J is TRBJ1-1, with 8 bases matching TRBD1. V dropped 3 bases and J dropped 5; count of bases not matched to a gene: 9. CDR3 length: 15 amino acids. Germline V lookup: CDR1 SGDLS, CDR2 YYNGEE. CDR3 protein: CASSALGQGGTEAFF. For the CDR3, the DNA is TGTGCCAGCAGCGCCCTTGGACAGGGAGGAACTGAAGCTTTCTTT. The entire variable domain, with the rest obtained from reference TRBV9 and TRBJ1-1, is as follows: DSGVTQTPKHLITATGQRVTLRCSPRSGDLSVYWYQQSLDQGLQFLIQYYNGEERAKGNILERFSAQQFPDLHSELNLSSLELGDSALYFCASSALGQGGTEAFFGQGTRLTVV.

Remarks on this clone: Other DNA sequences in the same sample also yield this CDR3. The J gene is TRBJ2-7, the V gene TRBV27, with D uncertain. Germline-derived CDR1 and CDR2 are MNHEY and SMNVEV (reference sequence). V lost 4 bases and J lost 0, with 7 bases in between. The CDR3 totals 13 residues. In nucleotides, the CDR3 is TGTGCCAGCAGTTCCCTTAGCTCCTACGAGCAGTACTTC. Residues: CASSSLSSYEQYF.

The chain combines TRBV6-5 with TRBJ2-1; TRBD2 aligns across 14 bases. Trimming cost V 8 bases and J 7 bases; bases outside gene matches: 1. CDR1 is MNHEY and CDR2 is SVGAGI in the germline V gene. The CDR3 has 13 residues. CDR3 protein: CASGTSGRNEQFF. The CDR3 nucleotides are TGTGCCAGCGGGACTAGCGGGAGAAATGAGCAGTTCTTC.

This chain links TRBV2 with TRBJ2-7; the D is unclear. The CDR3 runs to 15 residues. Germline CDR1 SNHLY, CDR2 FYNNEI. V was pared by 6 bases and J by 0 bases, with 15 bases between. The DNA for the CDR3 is TGTGCCAGCAGCACCGAAACAGTTTACTCCTACGAGCAGTACTTC. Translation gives CASSTETVYSYEQYF.

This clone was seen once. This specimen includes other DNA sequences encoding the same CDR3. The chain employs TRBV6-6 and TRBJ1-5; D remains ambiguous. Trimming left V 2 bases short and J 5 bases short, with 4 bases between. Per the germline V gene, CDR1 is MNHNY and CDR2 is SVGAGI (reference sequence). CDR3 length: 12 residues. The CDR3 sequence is CASSYGDQPQHF. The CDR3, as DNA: TGTGCCAGCAGTTACGGCGATCAGCCCCAGCATTTT.

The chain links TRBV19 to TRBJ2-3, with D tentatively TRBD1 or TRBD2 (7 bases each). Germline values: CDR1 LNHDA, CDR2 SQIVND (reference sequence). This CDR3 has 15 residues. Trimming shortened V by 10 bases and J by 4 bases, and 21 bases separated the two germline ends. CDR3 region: CATLGEGAWADTQYF. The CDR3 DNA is TGTGCCACCCTTGGGGAGGGGGCATGGGCAGATACGCAGTATTTT.

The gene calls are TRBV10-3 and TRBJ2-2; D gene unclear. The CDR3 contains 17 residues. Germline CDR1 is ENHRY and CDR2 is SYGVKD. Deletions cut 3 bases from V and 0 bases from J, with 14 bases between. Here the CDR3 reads CAISESGEPTNTGELFF. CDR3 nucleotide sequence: TGTGCCATCAGTGAAAGTGGCGAGCCGACGAACACCGGGGAGCTGTTTTTT.

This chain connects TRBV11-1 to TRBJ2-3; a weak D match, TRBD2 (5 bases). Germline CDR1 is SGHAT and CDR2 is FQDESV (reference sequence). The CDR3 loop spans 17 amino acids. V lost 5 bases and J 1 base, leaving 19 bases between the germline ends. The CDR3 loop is CASSGQPSPLGTDTQYF. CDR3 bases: TGTGCCAGCAGCGGCCAGCCTAGCCCTCTCGGCACAGATACGCAGTATTTT.

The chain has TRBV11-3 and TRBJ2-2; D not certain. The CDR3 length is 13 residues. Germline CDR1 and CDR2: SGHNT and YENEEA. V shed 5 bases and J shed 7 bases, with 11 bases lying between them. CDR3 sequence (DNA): TGTGCCAGCAGCCCCTCGGTGGGCGGGGAGCTGTTTTTT. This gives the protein CASSPSVGGELFF.

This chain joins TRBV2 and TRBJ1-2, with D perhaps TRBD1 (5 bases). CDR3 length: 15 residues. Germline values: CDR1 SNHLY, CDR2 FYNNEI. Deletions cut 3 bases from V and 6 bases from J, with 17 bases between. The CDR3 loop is CASSDRGDGGDGYTF. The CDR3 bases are TGTGCCAGCAGTGATAGAGGGGACGGAGGAGATGGCTACACCTTC. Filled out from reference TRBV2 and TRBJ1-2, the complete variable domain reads EPEVTQTPSHQVTQMGQEVILRCVPISNHLYFYWYRQILGQKVEFLVSFYNNEISEKSEIFDDQFSVERPDGSNFTLKIRSTKLEDSAMYFCASSDRGDGGDGYTFGSGTRLTVV.

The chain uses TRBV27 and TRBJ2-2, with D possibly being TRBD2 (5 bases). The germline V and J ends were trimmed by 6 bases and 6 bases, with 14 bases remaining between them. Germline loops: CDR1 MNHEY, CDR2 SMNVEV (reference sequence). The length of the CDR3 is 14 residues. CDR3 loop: CASSLAATPGELFF. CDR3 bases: TGTGCCAGCAGCCTAGCAGCGACGCCCGGGGAGCTGTTTTTT.

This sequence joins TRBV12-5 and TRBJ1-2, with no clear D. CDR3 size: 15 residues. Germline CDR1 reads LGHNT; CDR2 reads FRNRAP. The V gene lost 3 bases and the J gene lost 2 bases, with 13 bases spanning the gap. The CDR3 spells CASGFGPGPNYGYTF. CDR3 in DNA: TGTGCTAGTGGTTTTGGCCCGGGCCCCAACTATGGCTACACCTTC.